Below, 17 T cell receptor beta chains from the same sample are listed, as sequenced in a study of shared clonotypes between healthy human individuals. Profiling relied on immunoSEQ multiplex PCR, and the TCRdb table lists in-frame clones only, not all of them. The sample consists of roughly 2 million clones, approximately 95% of them appearing once. Sample: naive CD4+ T cells sorted from blood. Subset reported: CD45RA+ positively selected. These receptors all stem from a man aged 18 to 30 in good health.

This chain uses TRBV11-2 with TRBJ2-7, with TRBD1 matching over 8 bases. V lost 2 bases, J lost 0 bases, and 3 bases stayed unmatched. The CDR3 is made up of 15 amino acids. Germline V CDR1 and CDR2: SGHAT, FQNNGV. CDR3 loop: CASSLWDRSSYEQYF. CDR3 DNA: TGTGCCAGCAGCTTATGGGACAGGAGCTCCTACGAGCAGTACTTC.

This chain connects TRBV9 to TRBJ1-5, with D perhaps matching TRBD1 (6 bases). The V end was cut by 3 bases, the J end by 1 base, with 8 bases between. CDR3 size: 14 residues. CDR1 is SGDLS, CDR2 YYNGEE, per germline. The CDR3 nucleotides read TGTGCCAGCAGCGCCGGACAGAGCAATCAGCCCCAGCATTTT. It translates to CASSAGQSNQPQHF. The entire variable domain, with the rest obtained from reference TRBV9 and TRBJ1-5, is as follows: DSGVTQTPKHLITATGQRVTLRCSPRSGDLSVYWYQQSLDQGLQFLIQYYNGEERAKGNILERFSAQQFPDLHSELNLSSLELGDSALYFCASSAGQSNQPQHFGDGTRLSIL.

This clone occurred once. V and J are TRBV7-9 and TRBJ2-7; D ambiguous. The CDR3 extends over 14 amino acids. Germline CDR1 is SEHNR and CDR2 is FQNEAQ (reference sequence). Trimming cost V 0 bases and J 2 bases, with 8 bases left between them. Here the CDR3 reads CASSLALKPYEQYF. In nucleotides, the CDR3 is TGTGCCAGCAGCTTAGCGCTCAAACCCTACGAGCAGTACTTC.

The gene calls are TRBV10-3 and TRBJ2-7, with 9 bases matching TRBD1. With V trimmed by 7 bases and J by 7 bases, 14 bases remained unmatched. Germline lookup yields CDR1 ENHRY and CDR2 SYGVKD. The CDR3 totals 15 residues. CDR3 bases: TGTGCCATCAACCAGGGACAGGGAAAGTCCGGGGAGCAGTACTTC. Translation: CAINQGQGKSGEQYF.

This rearrangement joins TRBV21-1 to TRBJ2-2; no DNA check was done on the table's D call, TRBD2. TRBV21-1 is annotated as a pseudogene. The CDR3 extends over 15 amino acids. The CDR3 protein is CASSKSSRRAGELFF. Here the CDR3 DNA reads TGTGCCAGCAGCAAATCTTCCAGGAGGGCCGGGGAGCTGTTTTTT.

V and J are TRBV28 and TRBJ2-7; TRBD2 might be the D (6 bases). V lost 6 bases, J lost 9 bases, and 21 bases lay in between. The V gene's germline CDR1 is MDHEN and CDR2 SYDVKM. CDR3 length: 14 amino acids. CDR3 coding DNA: TGTGCCAGCAGCCAACCCACCGGCGGGGCAGCGCAGTACTTC. Translation: CASSQPTGGAAQYF.

The genes are TRBV28 and TRBJ1-6, with 9 bases matching TRBD1. CDR1 MDHEN and CDR2 SYDVKM come from the germline V gene. The V and J ends lost 5 bases and 9 bases, in that order; junction bases with no gene match: 14. The CDR3 spans 17 residues. The CDR3 here is CASSPGGGQGPISPLHF. The CDR3 nucleotides read TGTGCCAGCAGTCCAGGGGGCGGACAGGGGCCAATTTCACCCCTCCACTTT.

In its sample, this clone was seen once. The chain joins TRBV6-5 to TRBJ2-5; the match to TRBD2 covers 7 bases. Trimming took 10 bases from V and 0 from J; bases not matched to a gene: 8. The CDR3 extends over 14 amino acids. CDR1 is MNHEY and CDR2 is SVGAGI in the germline V gene. The CDR3: CATSRGGNQETQYF. Here the CDR3 DNA reads TGTGCCACTTCCCGGGGAGGGAACCAAGAGACCCAGTACTTC.

The chain uses TRBV5-6 and TRBJ1-6, with TRBD1 identical over 8 bases. V lost 2 bases to trimming and J lost 10 bases; unmatched junction nucleotides: 5. The CDR3 covers 14 residues. Germline V CDR1 and CDR2: SGHDT, YYEEEE. CDR3 bases: TGTGCCAGCAGCTTTGGACAGGGAAGCTCACCCCTCCACTTT. Protein sequence: CASSFGQGSSPLHF.

The V call is TRBV5-1, the J call TRBJ2-2, with D perhaps assigned TRBD1 or TRBD2 (5 bases each). The CDR3 consists of 16 residues. Germline V gives CDR1 SGHRS, CDR2 YFSETQ. Trimming shortened V by 5 bases and J by 3 bases, and 17 bases separated the two germline ends. CDR3 bases: TGCGCCAGCAGATCCCCCGGGACCAGCGACACCGGGGAGCTGTTTTTT. Translation: CASRSPGTSDTGELFF.

The rearrangement uses TRBV19 and TRBJ2-7; a possible D gene is TRBD1 (6 bases). CDR3 size: 15 residues. The germline CDR1 and CDR2 sequences are LNHDA and SQIVND (reference sequence). Trimming took 7 bases from V and 2 from J, leaving 18 bases between them. The CDR3 nucleotides are TGTGCCAGTACCACTAGGAGTGCAGGGGCCTACGAGCAGTACTTC. Its protein is CASTTRSAGAYEQYF.

The chain joins TRBV30 to TRBJ2-7; TRBD1 is a possible D gene (6 bases). CDR3 length: 14 amino acids. Germline V gene lookup returns CDR1 GTSNPN and CDR2 SVGIG (reference sequence). V was cut by 5 bases and J by 2 bases, with 16 bases left in between. CDR3 sequence reads: CAWAYTGLPYEQYF. The CDR3 bases are TGTGCCTGGGCCTATACAGGGCTCCCCTACGAGCAGTACTTC.

The chain employs TRBV18 and TRBJ1-4; D unresolved. The CDR3 runs 13 residues. The V gene's germline CDR1 is KGHSH and CDR2 LQKENI. The germline V and J ends were trimmed by 3 bases and 5 bases, with 7 bases remaining between them. The CDR3 DNA sequence: TGTGCCAGCTCACCTAGGGAAAATGAAAAACTGTTTTTT. This codes for CASSPRENEKLFF.

This chain uses TRBV5-1 with TRBJ2-1; tentative D call: TRBD2 (6 bases). The CDR3 has 16 residues. V was trimmed by 4 bases and J by 5 bases, leaving 19 bases between them. Germline CDR1 reads SGHRS; CDR2 reads YFSETQ. CDR3 nucleotides: TGCGCCAGCAGCCTACCCGCACTAGCCGTTAACAATGAGCAGTTCTTC. It specifies CASSLPALAVNNEQFF.

The chain couples TRBV6-5 to TRBJ2-7; D possibly corresponds to TRBD1 (6 bases). Trimming took off 0 bases at V and 3 bases at J, with 15 bases between the two ends. The CDR3 is 16 amino acids. In germline, CDR1 is MNHEY, CDR2 SVGAGI. Here the CDR3 DNA reads TGTGCCAGCAGTTACTCCGGAAGACAGGCCTACTACGAGCAGTACTTC. Translation gives CASSYSGRQAYYEQYF.

The V and J genes are TRBV28 and TRBJ1-2; D ambiguous. The V gene lost 5 bases and the J gene lost 3 bases, with 10 bases spanning the gap. The CDR3 length is 13 residues. Germline V gene data show CDR1 as MDHEN and CDR2 as SYDVKM. CDR3 residues: CASSTTADYGYTF. The CDR3 DNA follows: TGTGCCAGCAGTACGACGGCGGACTATGGCTACACCTTC.

The rearrangement joins TRBV6-5 to TRBJ1-2; 9 bases agree with TRBD1. V was clipped by 5 bases and J by 6 bases; unmatched bases: 7. Germline V gene lookup returns CDR1 MNHEY and CDR2 SVGAGI. The CDR3 contains 14 residues. CDR3 coding DNA: TGTGCCAGCAGTGGGACAGGGACCCTCCATGGCTACACCTTC. It is translated as CASSGTGTLHGYTF.